The 4 T cell receptor beta chains below come from one sample, sequenced in a study of T cell responses to AZD1222 COVID-19 vaccine (dated by TCRdb to about 2021). The library was produced with the immunoSEQ multiplex PCR assay. In TCRdb, the immuneACCESS table is reduced to in-frame sequences with V and J assigned. These tables do not hold every clone; where another copy was compared, an unresolved V gene accounts for under half, and the others remain unexplained. This sample has approximately 150,000 clones in its table, and 80% to 95% of those were observed once. 2.3% of the sample rests with the top ten. This specimen's time point label, per the study, means: baseline before first vaccination. The sequenced sample was peripheral blood, obtained on day 0 of AZD1222 vaccination. Receptors were obtained from an adult in good health.

The V call is TRBV11-2, the J call TRBJ1-1; weak D call: TRBD1 (6 bases). The V end was cut by 1 base, the J end by 4 bases, with 10 bases between. The CDR3 length is 14 residues. Per germline, CDR1 SGHAT and CDR2 FQNNGV. The CDR3 region is CASSLGGGVTEAFF. The CDR3 DNA follows: TGTGCCAGCAGCTTAGGGGGGGGCGTCACTGAAGCTTTCTTT.

The chain is built from TRBV6-5 and TRBJ1-1; D not certain. Germline values: CDR1 MNHEY, CDR2 SVGAGI. Trimming pared 2 bases from V and 4 bases from J, leaving 11 bases between. CDR3 size: 14 residues. DNA of the CDR3: TGTGCCAGCAGTTACGGGGAGATCGGCACTGAAGCTTTCTTT. It codes for CASSYGEIGTEAFF.

The chain carries TRBV19 and TRBJ1-6; unclear D gene. The germline gives CDR1 LNHDA, CDR2 SQIVND (reference sequence). V lost 9 bases to trimming and J lost 6 bases, with 21 bases between them. This CDR3 contains 16 residues. Here the CDR3 reads CASGPTPGSVNSPLHF. The CDR3 coding sequence is TGTGCCAGCGGACCCACACCGGGGTCCGTTAATTCACCCCTCCACTTT.

The V gene is TRBV5-4, the J gene TRBJ1-6; tentative D call: TRBD1 (5 bases). Looked up from germline, CDR1 is SGHNT and CDR2 is YYREEE (reference sequence). This CDR3 has 17 residues. V was pared by 0 bases and J by 0 bases, with 10 bases between. In DNA, the CDR3 is TGTGCCAGCAGCTTGGGTGGGGGGAGCTCCTATAATTCACCCCTCCACTTT. Its protein product is CASSLGGGSSYNSPLHF.